Listed here are 10 T cell receptor beta chains from one sample, sequenced in a study of spatial heterogeneity in lung cancer. MiXCR, run by TCRdb on the 5' RACE reads, gives a single entry per CDR3 protein. The repertoire holds about 120,000 distinct CDR3 sequences, with 9% to 15% as singletons. Described time point: blood at routine non-recurrence follow-up after resection. No cells were sorted before sequencing. The whole RNA sequenced was extracted from tumor, nontumor lung or frozen PBMC. Sequenced here: PBMCs, sampled at follow-up. These TCRs come from a male donor with early-stage non-small cell lung cancer.

This clonotype was detected many times. The chain links TRBV12-3 or TRBV12-4 to TRBJ1-5; D might be TRBD1 (6 bases). CDR3 length: 14 amino acids. Trimming took 5 bases from V and 3 from J, leaving 11 bases between them. The CDR3 sequence: CASSIQGDNQPQHF. The CDR3 DNA reads as TGTGCCAGCAGTATACAGGGAGACAATCAGCCCCAGCATTTT.

This clonotype was seen only a few times. The chain couples TRBV7-9 to TRBJ1-5; D perhaps matches TRBD1 (5 bases). CDR3 length equals 15 residues. Trimming cost V 4 bases and J 0 bases, with 10 bases left between them. Germline V gene sequence: CDR1 SEHNR, CDR2 FQNEAQ (reference sequence). CDR3 bases: TGTGCCAGCAGCTGGGGGAGGGATAGCAATCAGCCCCAGCATTTT. Residues: CASSWGRDSNQPQHF.

This clonotype has just a few counts. The chain uses TRBV6-6 and TRBJ1-5, with TRBD1 matching 10 bases. The CDR3 runs to 14 residues. V was pared by 6 bases and J by 5 bases, with 4 bases of the junction left unmatched. Germline V gene data show CDR1 as MNHNY and CDR2 as SVGAGI (reference sequence). The chain's CDR3 is CASRGQGDYQPQHF. The CDR3 DNA follows: TGTGCCAGCAGAGGACAGGGGGATTATCAGCCCCAGCATTTT.

This clonotype was seen many times. The chain couples TRBV4-2 to TRBJ1-2; 7 bases map to TRBD1. Germline V lookup: CDR1 LGHNA, CDR2 YNFKEQ. The CDR3 loop spans 13 amino acids. Germline trimming cut 4 bases from V and 6 bases from J; bases unmatched to any gene: 5. In nucleotides, the CDR3 is TGTGCCAGCAGCCCCGACAGGGTTAATGGCTACACCTTC. This gives the protein CASSPDRVNGYTF.

The chain carries TRBV30 and TRBJ2-7; 8 bases line up with TRBD1. The CDR3 has 15 residues. The V gene end was trimmed by 2 bases and the J gene end by 4 bases; junction bases not matched to a gene: 10. Germline values: CDR1 GTSNPN, CDR2 SVGIG (reference sequence). The CDR3 loop is CAWSRTTGGRYEQYF. The CDR3 DNA sequence: TGTGCCTGGAGTAGAACAACAGGGGGAAGGTACGAGCAGTACTTC. The full variable domain, its missing parts supplied by reference TRBV30 and TRBJ2-7, is SQTIHQWPATLVQPVGSPLSLECTVEGTSNPNLYWYRQAAGRGLQLLFYSVGIGQISSEVPQNLSASRPQDRQFILSSKKLLLSDSGFYLCAWSRTTGGRYEQYFGPGTRLTVT.

This clonotype was found a few times. V is TRBV20-1 and J is TRBJ2-7; possibly TRBD2 for D (5 bases). V dropped 3 bases and J dropped 0 bases, with 15 bases sitting between them. Germline V lookup: CDR1 DFQATT, CDR2 SNEGSKA (reference sequence). The CDR3 is made up of 15 amino acids. As DNA, the CDR3 is TGCAGTGCTAGTGTAAATTCGGGGTTCTCCTACGAGCAGTACTTC. This encodes CSASVNSGFSYEQYF.

A few counts support this clonotype. This chain connects TRBV28 to TRBJ2-7; a possible D gene is TRBD2 (6 bases). Looked up from germline, CDR1 is MDHEN and CDR2 is SYDVKM. This CDR3 comprises 17 residues. Trimming stripped 6 bases from V and 0 bases from J, with 21 bases between. The CDR3: CASRTSGPGTSSYEQYF. Here the CDR3 DNA reads TGTGCCAGCAGAACCTCTGGCCCCGGGACTTCCTCCTACGAGCAGTACTTC.

This clonotype was observed a few times. The chain joins TRBV7-6 to TRBJ1-4; maybe TRBD1 (6 bases). V lost 6 bases, J lost 8 bases, and 19 bases lay in between. CDR3 size: 15 residues. Germline CDR1 is SGHVS and CDR2 is FNYEAQ. CDR3 coding DNA: TGTGCCAGCAGGGAAACAGGGAATGAGTGGGAAAAACTGTTTTTT. This codes for CASRETGNEWEKLFF.

At least ten counts were recorded for this clonotype. The rearrangement joins TRBV5-1 to TRBJ1-1; D unresolved. This CDR3 is 16 amino acids long. The germline V and J ends were trimmed by 0 bases and 3 bases, with 15 bases remaining between them. Germline V gene sequence: CDR1 SGHRS, CDR2 YFSETQ. CDR3 sequence (DNA): TGCGCCAGCAGCTTGGATAGCTATAGGAGGGACACTGAAGCTTTCTTT. This codes for CASSLDSYRRDTEAFF.

Many counts were recorded for this clonotype. The chain joins TRBV7-2 to TRBJ2-5; 16 nucleotides align to TRBD2. The CDR3 is made up of 16 amino acids. In germline, CDR1 is SGHTA, CDR2 FQGNSA. V lost 5 bases to trimming and J lost 5 bases; unmatched junction nucleotides: 5. This chain's CDR3 is CASSLGLAGGPETQYF. The CDR3 coding sequence is TGTGCCAGCAGCCTGGGACTAGCGGGGGGGCCTGAGACCCAGTACTTC.